The 23 T cell receptor beta chains below were found in one sample sequenced in a study of blood T cell repertoires in COVID-19. TCRdb's table, derived via immunoSEQ multiplex PCR, lists solely in-frame clones and lacks some. This sample has under 150,000 clones; about four fifths occur once, and the top ten carry about 18%. The sample taken for sequencing was peripheral blood. These receptors originate from a man of 80 years or more with acute or convalescent COVID-19.

Comment on this clone: Relative to the germline gene, one junction end is altered; a read error may explain this. CDR3 sequence reads: CASSEARPDRDF. The CDR3 DNA reads as TGTGCCAGCAGTGAAGCAAGGCCGGACAGGGACTTT. The V gene is TRBV6-1, the J gene TRBJ1-1; 8 nucleotides align to TRBD1. The germline V gene has CDR1 MNHNS and CDR2 SASEGT. CDR3 length: 12 amino acids.

The chain is built from TRBV10-3 and TRBJ2-2; 8 bases fit TRBD1. The V segment lost 11 bases and the J segment 7 bases; nucleotides outside the gene matches: 9. Germline CDR1 is ENHRY and CDR2 is SYGVKD. This CDR3 region has 13 residues. The CDR3 DNA reads TGTGCCGTCGAGGACAGGGTGATCGGGGAGCTGTTTTTT. Translation: CAVEDRVIGELFF.

This rearrangement joins TRBV19 to TRBJ1-6; 7 positions match TRBD1. Germline CDR1 reads LNHDA; CDR2 reads SQIVND (reference sequence). V trimming: 2 bases; J trimming: 5 bases; junction bases outside the gene matches: 6. The CDR3 spans 16 residues. CDR3 in DNA: TGTGCCAGTAGTATATACGGGACAGCTAATAATTCACCCCTCCACTTT. As protein: CASSIYGTANNSPLHF.

The chain joins TRBV4-1 to TRBJ2-3; 12 positions match TRBD2. Unmatched junction bases numbered 0, after V lost 1 base and J lost 1 base. Germline V gives CDR1 MGHRA, CDR2 YSYEKL. This CDR3 contains 16 residues. The CDR3 reads CASSQGLAGGTDTQYF. As DNA, the CDR3 is TGCGCCAGCAGCCAAGGACTAGCGGGGGGCACAGATACGCAGTATTTT.

This clone has more than one count but fewer than ten. CDR3 sequence reads: CASSLGHSSNQPQHF. The CDR3 coding sequence is TGCGCCAGCAGCTTAGGCCACAGTAGCAATCAGCCCCAGCATTTT. The chain is built from TRBV5-1 and TRBJ1-5; no reliable D call. The length of the CDR3 is 15 residues. Deletions cut 2 bases from V and 0 bases from J, with 9 bases between. Germline CDR1 SGHRS, CDR2 YFSETQ.

In its sample, this clone was seen once. This rearrangement joins TRBV6-1 to TRBJ2-1, with 9 bases identical to TRBD2. The CDR3 spans 16 residues. V lost 3 bases and J lost 2; bases outside the gene matches: 5. Germline V gene data show CDR1 as MNHNS and CDR2 as SASEGT. The CDR3 sequence: CASSDGGGAAYNEQFF. In nucleotides, the CDR3 is TGTGCCAGCAGTGATGGCGGGGGGGCGGCCTACAATGAGCAGTTCTTC.

The genes are TRBV7-8 and TRBJ1-2; D gene unclear. Germline CDR1 reads SGHVS; CDR2 reads FQNEAQ. V was clipped by 1 base and J by 2 bases, with 14 bases between them. This CDR3 contains 16 residues. This CDR3 is CASSLESTAGNYGYTF. CDR3 nucleotide sequence: TGTGCCAGCAGCTTAGAGTCCACCGCGGGGAACTATGGCTACACCTTC.

This rearrangement joins TRBV19 to TRBJ2-3; 11 bases match TRBD2. Per the germline V gene, CDR1 is LNHDA and CDR2 is SQIVND (reference sequence). The CDR3 covers 18 residues. With 2 bases clipped from V and 1 base from J, the junction kept 8 bases outside the gene matches. This chain's CDR3 is CASSIIAGGLLGTDTQYF. The CDR3 DNA follows: TGTGCCAGTAGTATAATAGCGGGGGGGCTGCTGGGCACAGATACGCAGTATTTT.

This chain links TRBV4-2 with TRBJ2-3; 11 bases fit TRBD2. The V gene end was trimmed by 3 bases and the J gene end by 0 bases; junction bases not matched to a gene: 5. Germline CDR1 is LGHNA and CDR2 is YNFKEQ. The CDR3 is 17 amino acids. The CDR3 nucleotides are TGTGCCAGCAGCCAGAGGAGACTAGCGGGAAGCACAGATACGCAGTATTTT. This gives the protein CASSQRRLAGSTDTQYF.

DNA of the CDR3: TGCAGCTTTTCCAGGACAGGGGGCCGGCAGACCCAGTACTTC. This codes for CSFSRTGGRQTQYF. The chain employs TRBV29-1 and TRBJ2-5; 11 bases map to TRBD1. Germline V gives CDR1 SQVTM, CDR2 ANQGSEA. The CDR3 loop spans 14 amino acids. After removal of 8 bases from V and 6 bases from J, the junction contained 11 bases not matched to a gene.

The rearrangement links TRBV30 to TRBJ1-5; D gene unclear. CDR3 length equals 15 residues. CDR1 GTSNPN and CDR2 SVGIG come from the germline V gene (reference sequence). V shed 2 bases and J shed 0 bases, with 11 bases lying between them. The CDR3 reads CAWSPSLYSNQPQHF. CDR3 DNA: TGTGCCTGGAGTCCCTCCTTGTATAGCAATCAGCCCCAGCATTTT.

In this sample, this clone turned up many times. This chain uses TRBV19 with TRBJ2-3; 9 bases are shared with TRBD1. The V gene's germline CDR1 is LNHDA and CDR2 SQIVND (reference sequence). Trimming removed 5 bases from V and 2 bases from J; junction bases left unmatched: 11. The CDR3 extends over 17 amino acids. The CDR3 DNA follows: TGTGCCAGTAGTCTCCGGGACAGGGCTTGGGACACAGATACGCAGTATTTT. As protein: CASSLRDRAWDTDTQYF.

The rearrangement joins TRBV19 to TRBJ1-1; a weak D match, TRBD1 (5 bases). The V and J ends lost 8 bases and 1 base respectively, with 14 bases between them. The CDR3 spans 14 residues. CDR1 and CDR2 from the germline V gene are LNHDA and SQIVND (reference sequence). The CDR3 reads CASLSTQANTEAFF. The CDR3 DNA is TGTGCCAGTCTCTCGACACAGGCGAACACTGAAGCTTTCTTT.

Only a few counts were recorded for this clone. This chain links TRBV29-1 with TRBJ2-1; possible D gene TRBD1, 6 bases. Per germline, CDR1 SQVTM and CDR2 ANQGSEA. V lost 6 bases and J 0 bases, leaving 15 bases between the germline ends. This CDR3 spans 15 amino acids. The CDR3 sequence is CSVPQGSSSYNEQFF. In nucleotides, the CDR3 is TGCAGCGTACCACAGGGTTCAAGCTCCTACAATGAGCAGTTCTTC.

The CDR3, as DNA: TGTGCCAGCAGCCGGGGGACTAGCGGGGGGAACACCGGGGAGCTGTTTTTT. As protein: CASSRGTSGGNTGELFF. V and J are TRBV4-2 and TRBJ2-2; 14 bases are a match to TRBD2. From germline, CDR1 is LGHNA and CDR2 YNFKEQ. The CDR3 has 17 residues. Germline trimming cut 4 bases from V and 1 base from J; bases unmatched to any gene: 2.

This rearrangement joins TRBV6-1 to TRBJ2-3, with 7 bases matching TRBD2. V lost 6 bases to trimming and J lost 3 bases; unmatched junction nucleotides: 9. This CDR3 has 15 residues. Germline V CDR1 and CDR2: MNHNS, SASEGT. The CDR3 DNA is TGTGCCAGCAGAAACAAGCGGGGCAATACAGATACGCAGTATTTT. Amino acids: CASRNKRGNTDTQYF.

V gene TRBV10-3 combines with J gene TRBJ2-7, with a possible D match to TRBD1 (6 bases). This CDR3 region has 12 residues. V lost 6 bases and J 1 base, leaving 7 bases between the germline ends. Germline-derived CDR1 and CDR2 are ENHRY and SYGVKD. The CDR3 spells CAISGQSYEQYF. The CDR3, as DNA: TGTGCCATCAGCGGACAGTCCTACGAGCAGTACTTC.

The chain links TRBV13 to TRBJ2-5; 7 nucleotides match TRBD1. Per the germline V gene, CDR1 is PRHDT and CDR2 is FYEKMQ (reference sequence). The CDR3 totals 12 residues. J was trimmed by 8 bases and V by 5 bases; bases with no gene match: 5. DNA of the CDR3: TGTGCCAGCAGCCCGCGACAGGGAACCCAGTACTTC. Translating it yields CASSPRQGTQYF.

J is TRBJ2-1 and V is TRBV7-2; D is possibly TRBD1 (6 bases). Germline CDR1 reads SGHTA; CDR2 reads FQGNSA. V was trimmed by 1 base and J by 14 bases, leaving 18 bases between them. The CDR3 has 14 amino acids. The CDR3 DNA sequence: TGTGCCAGCAGCTTAGACCCAAAGGGACAAATGAAGTTCTTC. Protein sequence: CASSLDPKGQMKFF.

Only a few counts were recorded for this clone. This chain links TRBV27 with TRBJ1-6; 8 bases are a match to TRBD1. CDR3 size: 14 residues. CDR1 is MNHEY and CDR2 is SMNVEV in the germline V gene (reference sequence). Trimming took 6 bases from V and 9 from J; bases not matched to a gene: 7. CDR3 residues: CASSSGQGGSPLHF. Written as DNA, the CDR3 is TGTGCCAGCAGCTCCGGACAGGGTGGTTCACCCCTCCACTTT.

The chain uses TRBV5-1 and TRBJ2-7; D not resolved. This CDR3 is built from 15 residues. Trimming cost V 0 bases and J 3 bases, with 13 bases left between them. Germline V gives CDR1 SGHRS, CDR2 YFSETQ. The CDR3 DNA is TGCGCCAGCAGCTTGGGGCGCCCGGGTCTCTACGAGCAGTACTTC. This encodes CASSLGRPGLYEQYF.

This clone showed up just a few times. The chain joins TRBV5-1 to TRBJ2-3; TRBD2 agrees at 14 bases. Per germline, CDR1 SGHRS and CDR2 YFSETQ. The V gene end was trimmed by 3 bases and the J gene end by 7 bases; junction bases not matched to a gene: 4. The CDR3 covers 15 residues. The CDR3, as DNA: TGCGCCAGCAGCTGGACTAGCGGGGGGACGAATACGCAGTATTTT. This translates into CASSWTSGGTNTQYF.

V gene TRBV28 combines with J gene TRBJ2-5; TRBD2 aligns across 8 bases. V gave up 8 bases and J gave up 4 bases; unmatched junction bases: 6. The germline V gene has CDR1 MDHEN and CDR2 SYDVKM. The CDR3 runs 13 residues. The CDR3 DNA reads TGTGCCAGCGTCCAAGCGGGGGCAGAGACCCAGTACTTC. Its protein product is CASVQAGAETQYF. Full variable domain (remainder filled in from reference TRBV28 and TRBJ2-5): DVKVTQSSRYLVKRTGEKVFLECVQDMDHENMFWYRQDPGLGLRLIYFSYDVKMKEKGDIPEGYSVSREKKERFSLILESASTNQTSMYLCASVQAGAETQYFGPGTRLLVL.